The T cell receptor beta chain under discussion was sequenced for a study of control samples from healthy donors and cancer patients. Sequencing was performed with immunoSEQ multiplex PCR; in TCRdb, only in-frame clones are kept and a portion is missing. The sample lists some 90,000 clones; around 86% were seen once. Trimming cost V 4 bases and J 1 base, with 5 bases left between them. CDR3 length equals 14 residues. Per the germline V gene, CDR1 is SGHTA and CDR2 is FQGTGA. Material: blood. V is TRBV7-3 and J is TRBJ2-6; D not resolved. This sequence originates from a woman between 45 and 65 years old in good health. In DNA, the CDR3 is TGTGCCAGCAGCTATTCATCTGGGGCCAACGTCCTGACTTTC. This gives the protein CASSYSSGANVLTF.